This is a list of T cell receptor beta chains from one sample in a study of human T cells and chemical hapten exposure. From the RACE reads, TCRdb called clonotypes with MiXCR, one entry per CDR3 protein. The table lists around 130,000 distinct CDR3 sequences, more than 7.5% of them singletons. The source material was whole blood. These receptor sequences come from a male donor in good health. Some clones in this sample may be carry-over from other donors' samples. Both conserved end residues are part of each CDR3. The order of the fields is D gene, CDR3 length, V gene, J gene, clone size, CDR3 DNA, CDR3 protein. A D gene is named only where the DNA matches it firmly. Clone sizes are given selectively: once, few, many, or a class where the clone is expanded.

d_call: -; cdr3_length: 12; v_call: TRBV20-1; j_call: TRBJ2-7; clone_size: many; cdr3_nt: TGCAGTGCTAGGGAGGGGATCTACGAGCAGTACTTC; cdr3_aa: CSAREGIYEQYF
d_call: -; cdr3_length: 13; v_call: TRBV2; j_call: TRBJ1-5; clone_size: many; cdr3_nt: TGTGCCAGCAGTACCGAAAGCAATCAGCCCCAGCATTTT; cdr3_aa: CASSTESNQPQHF
d_call: -; cdr3_length: 13; v_call: TRBV6-1; j_call: TRBJ1-1; clone_size: -; cdr3_nt: TGTGCCAGCATACGTGACTCGAACACTGAAGCTTTCTTT; cdr3_aa: CASIRDSNTEAFF
d_call: -; cdr3_length: 12; v_call: TRBV3-1; j_call: TRBJ2-1; clone_size: many; cdr3_nt: TGTGCCAGCAGCCAAGGTTTCGATGAGCAGTTCTTC; cdr3_aa: CASSQGFDEQFF
d_call: TRBD2; cdr3_length: 18; v_call: TRBV9; j_call: TRBJ2-6; clone_size: many; cdr3_nt: TGTGCCAGCAGCGTAAGAGGACTAGCGGGCTCTGGGGCCAACGTCCTGACTTTC; cdr3_aa: CASSVRGLAGSGANVLTF
d_call: TRBD1; cdr3_length: 13; v_call: TRBV2; j_call: TRBJ2-4; clone_size: -; cdr3_nt: TGTGCCAGCAGGAAACAGGGGGAAAACATTCAGTACTTC; cdr3_aa: CASRKQGENIQYF
d_call: TRBD2; cdr3_length: 15; v_call: TRBV6-2/TRBV6-3; j_call: TRBJ2-7; clone_size: -; cdr3_nt: TGTGCCAGCAGTTCCCCCGGACTAGCGGACTACGAGCAGTACTTC; cdr3_aa: CASSSPGLADYEQYF
d_call: -; cdr3_length: 18; v_call: TRBV6-2/TRBV6-3; j_call: TRBJ1-5; clone_size: many; cdr3_nt: TGTGCCAGCAGTTACGTGCCAGGGAGATTGTGGAACAATCAGCCCCAGCATTTT; cdr3_aa: CASSYVPGRLWNNQPQHF
d_call: -; cdr3_length: 11; v_call: TRBV7-2; j_call: TRBJ1-1; clone_size: few; cdr3_nt: TGTGCCAGCAGCTCGTACACTGAAGCTTTCTTT; cdr3_aa: CASSSYTEAFF
d_call: -; cdr3_length: 14; v_call: TRBV19; j_call: TRBJ2-5; clone_size: -; cdr3_nt: TGTGCCAGTCGACCCACCGTTGGGGGAGAGACCCAGTACTTC; cdr3_aa: CASRPTVGGETQYF
d_call: -; cdr3_length: 14; v_call: TRBV6-1; j_call: TRBJ2-7; clone_size: -; cdr3_nt: TGTGCCAGCAGTGAAATCACAGAGAACTACGAGCAGTACTTC; cdr3_aa: CASSEITENYEQYF
d_call: TRBD2; cdr3_length: 15; v_call: TRBV10-2; j_call: TRBJ2-1; clone_size: -; cdr3_nt: TGCGCCAGCAGTCAAACTAGCGGGGGCTACAATGAGCAGTTCTTC; cdr3_aa: CASSQTSGGYNEQFF
d_call: TRBD2; cdr3_length: 17; v_call: TRBV4-2; j_call: TRBJ2-5; clone_size: many; cdr3_nt: TGTGCCAGCAGCCAAGTCGGGGTTAGCGGGAGTGGAGAGACCCAGTACTTC; cdr3_aa: CASSQVGVSGSGETQYF
d_call: -; cdr3_length: 15; v_call: TRBV11-3; j_call: TRBJ2-5; clone_size: -; cdr3_nt: TGTGCCAGCAGCTTAGAGCGGCAGACTTTAGAGACCCAGTACTTC; cdr3_aa: CASSLERQTLETQYF
d_call: TRBD2; cdr3_length: 13; v_call: TRBV6-2/TRBV6-3; j_call: TRBJ2-3; clone_size: few; cdr3_nt: TGTGCCAGCCATGGACTAGTCACAGATACGCAGTATTTT; cdr3_aa: CASHGLVTDTQYF
d_call: -; cdr3_length: 15; v_call: TRBV7-9; j_call: TRBJ1-3; clone_size: -; cdr3_nt: TGTGCCAGCAGCCAAGACTTAATTGCTGGAAACACCATATATTTT; cdr3_aa: CASSQDLIAGNTIYF
d_call: -; cdr3_length: 15; v_call: TRBV11-2; j_call: TRBJ1-2; clone_size: -; cdr3_nt: TGTGCCAGCAGCTTAGCTGACAGCTCAAGGGGAGGCTACACCTTC; cdr3_aa: CASSLADSSRGGYTF
d_call: TRBD1; cdr3_length: 16; v_call: TRBV6-1; j_call: TRBJ1-5; clone_size: -; cdr3_nt: TGTGCCAGCAGTGAAACGGGGACAGGGGTAAATCAGCCCCAGCATTTT; cdr3_aa: CASSETGTGVNQPQHF
d_call: TRBD1; cdr3_length: 13; v_call: TRBV15; j_call: TRBJ2-7; clone_size: -; cdr3_nt: TGTGCCACCAGCAGGGGGGACAGATACGAGCAGTACTTC; cdr3_aa: CATSRGDRYEQYF
d_call: -; cdr3_length: 15; v_call: TRBV10-3; j_call: TRBJ2-7; clone_size: many; cdr3_nt: TGTGCCATCAGTGAGCCGACAGCTCCCTCCTACGAGCAGTACTTC; cdr3_aa: CAISEPTAPSYEQYF
d_call: TRBD2; cdr3_length: 15; v_call: TRBV6-5; j_call: TRBJ2-3; clone_size: few; cdr3_nt: TGTGCCAGCAGTTCCTCTAGCGGGAGTTCAGATACGCAGTATTTT; cdr3_aa: CASSSSSGSSDTQYF
d_call: -; cdr3_length: 16; v_call: TRBV5-1; j_call: TRBJ2-7; clone_size: few; cdr3_nt: TGCGCCAGCAGCTTGGAACCCCGGGGTTCCTCCTACGAGCAGTACTTC; cdr3_aa: CASSLEPRGSSYEQYF
d_call: -; cdr3_length: 12; v_call: TRBV29-1; j_call: TRBJ2-7; clone_size: many; cdr3_nt: TGCAGCGTTCTGGACAGTGGAGTGGAGCAGTACTTC; cdr3_aa: CSVLDSGVEQYF
d_call: -; cdr3_length: 16; v_call: TRBV6-6; j_call: TRBJ2-5; clone_size: many; cdr3_nt: TGTGCCAGCAGTTACGGCCCGGCGGCATCTCAAGAGACCCAGTACTTC; cdr3_aa: CASSYGPAASQETQYF
d_call: TRBD1; cdr3_length: 17; v_call: TRBV6-2/TRBV6-3; j_call: TRBJ2-7; clone_size: -; cdr3_nt: TGTGCCAGCAGTTACCCGTGGACAGGGACAACCTCCTACGAGCAGTACTTC; cdr3_aa: CASSYPWTGTTSYEQYF
d_call: -; cdr3_length: 19; v_call: TRBV21-1; j_call: TRBJ1-5; clone_size: few; cdr3_nt: TGTGCCAGCAGCAATTTTCCGCGACCGGGACAGGTGGGGCATCAGCCCCAGCATTTT; cdr3_aa: CASSNFPRPGQVGHQPQHF
d_call: TRBD1; cdr3_length: 13; v_call: TRBV4-1; j_call: TRBJ2-7; clone_size: few; cdr3_nt: TGCGCCAGCAGCGTCGGACAGGGGTACGAGCAGTACTTC; cdr3_aa: CASSVGQGYEQYF
d_call: -; cdr3_length: 16; v_call: TRBV5-1; j_call: TRBJ2-3; clone_size: -; cdr3_nt: TGCGCCAGCAACATAGGATCACTAGGGGGAACAGATACGCAGTATTTT; cdr3_aa: CASNIGSLGGTDTQYF
d_call: -; cdr3_length: 12; v_call: TRBV12-3/TRBV12-4; j_call: TRBJ2-5; clone_size: many; cdr3_nt: TGTGCCAGCAGTTTACCGGGGGAGACCCAGTACTTC; cdr3_aa: CASSLPGETQYF
d_call: TRBD2; cdr3_length: 16; v_call: TRBV7-2; j_call: TRBJ2-4; clone_size: -; cdr3_nt: TGTGCCAGCAGCTTAGGGACTAGCGTCGTCAAAAACATTCAGTACTTC; cdr3_aa: CASSLGTSVVKNIQYF
d_call: -; cdr3_length: 16; v_call: TRBV27; j_call: TRBJ2-1; clone_size: few; cdr3_nt: TGTGCCAGCAGTCCATCTCCCAATCGGCGGTTCAATGAGCAGTTCTTC; cdr3_aa: CASSPSPNRRFNEQFF
d_call: -; cdr3_length: 17; v_call: TRBV19; j_call: TRBJ1-6; clone_size: many; cdr3_nt: TGTGCCAGTAGTATTCTGCAGGGAGGCTCCTATAATTCACCCCTCCACTTT; cdr3_aa: CASSILQGGSYNSPLHF
d_call: -; cdr3_length: 13; v_call: TRBV20-1; j_call: TRBJ1-3; clone_size: many; cdr3_nt: TGCAGTTCGGTAGGGACGGGAGGAAACACCATATATTTT; cdr3_aa: CSSVGTGGNTIYF
d_call: -; cdr3_length: 14; v_call: TRBV3-1; j_call: TRBJ1-2; clone_size: few; cdr3_nt: TGTGCCAGCAGCCGCGTCTCAGCCAACTATGGCTACACCTTC; cdr3_aa: CASSRVSANYGYTF
d_call: TRBD2; cdr3_length: 16; v_call: TRBV9; j_call: TRBJ2-3; clone_size: once; cdr3_nt: TGTGCCAGCAGCGTAGGAGGGACTAGCGGGAGCGATACGCAGTATTTT; cdr3_aa: CASSVGGTSGSDTQYF
d_call: TRBD2; cdr3_length: 15; v_call: TRBV6-1; j_call: TRBJ2-1; clone_size: -; cdr3_nt: TGTGCCAGCATCCCATGGACTAGCGGAGGAAATGAGCAGTTCTTC; cdr3_aa: CASIPWTSGGNEQFF
d_call: TRBD2; cdr3_length: 13; v_call: TRBV29-1; j_call: TRBJ2-7; clone_size: few; cdr3_nt: TGCAGCGCCGCGGGGGGTCTTTCCTACGAGCAGTACTTC; cdr3_aa: CSAAGGLSYEQYF
d_call: -; cdr3_length: 15; v_call: TRBV25-1; j_call: TRBJ2-5; clone_size: -; cdr3_nt: TGTGCCAGCAGTGAATTAGGGGCAGGCGGAGAGACCCAGTACTTC; cdr3_aa: CASSELGAGGETQYF
d_call: TRBD2; cdr3_length: 16; v_call: TRBV4-2; j_call: TRBJ2-7; clone_size: few; cdr3_nt: TGTGCCAGCAGCCAAGGTGTAGCGGGAGACCCCGACGAGCAGTACTTC; cdr3_aa: CASSQGVAGDPDEQYF
d_call: -; cdr3_length: 15; v_call: TRBV4-3; j_call: TRBJ2-2; clone_size: few; cdr3_nt: TGCGCCAGCAGCCAAGAAGCCGGGGGCACCGGGGAGCTGTTTTTT; cdr3_aa: CASSQEAGGTGELFF
d_call: -; cdr3_length: 12; v_call: TRBV20-1; j_call: TRBJ1-1; clone_size: -; cdr3_nt: TGCAGTGCTAGAACGGTGAACACTGAAGCTTTCTTT; cdr3_aa: CSARTVNTEAFF
d_call: TRBD1; cdr3_length: 16; v_call: TRBV4-1; j_call: TRBJ1-1; clone_size: -; cdr3_nt: TGCGCCAGCAGCCAGGGGGGACAGGGGAAAAACACTGAAGCTTTCTTT; cdr3_aa: CASSQGGQGKNTEAFF
d_call: TRBD2; cdr3_length: 15; v_call: TRBV27; j_call: TRBJ2-2; clone_size: many; cdr3_nt: TGTGCCAGCAGAGGACTAGCGGGGGCAATCCGGGAGCTGTTTTTT; cdr3_aa: CASRGLAGAIRELFF
d_call: -; cdr3_length: 12; v_call: TRBV10-3; j_call: TRBJ1-5; clone_size: -; cdr3_nt: TGTGCCATCGGGGGGGGCAATCAGCCCCAGCATTTT; cdr3_aa: CAIGGGNQPQHF
d_call: TRBD2; cdr3_length: 15; v_call: TRBV19; j_call: TRBJ2-1; clone_size: many; cdr3_nt: TGTGCCAGTGGGACTAGCGGAGGTATGTGGGATGAGCAGTTCTTC; cdr3_aa: CASGTSGGMWDEQFF
d_call: -; cdr3_length: 16; v_call: TRBV21-1; j_call: TRBJ2-5; clone_size: -; cdr3_nt: TGTGCCAGCAGTATCCCGGGACTAGCGGTTCTAGAGACCCAGTACTTC; cdr3_aa: CASSIPGLAVLETQYF
d_call: -; cdr3_length: 15; v_call: TRBV3-1; j_call: TRBJ1-1; clone_size: few; cdr3_nt: TGTGCCAGCAGCCAAGCTCCTCTCATGAACACTGAAGCTTTCTTT; cdr3_aa: CASSQAPLMNTEAFF
d_call: TRBD1; cdr3_length: 15; v_call: TRBV7-9; j_call: TRBJ1-6; clone_size: -; cdr3_nt: TGTGCCAGCAGCAACGGACAGGGCTTCGATCCACCCCTCCACTTT; cdr3_aa: CASSNGQGFDPPLHF
d_call: -; cdr3_length: 12; v_call: TRBV12-3/TRBV12-4; j_call: TRBJ1-1; clone_size: many; cdr3_nt: TGTGCCAGCAGTGGCCAGGGCACTGAAGCTTTCTTT; cdr3_aa: CASSGQGTEAFF
d_call: TRBD1; cdr3_length: 15; v_call: TRBV27; j_call: TRBJ1-1; clone_size: many; cdr3_nt: TGTGCCAGCAGCCTAAACATTGGGACAGGATTAGAAGCTTTCTTT; cdr3_aa: CASSLNIGTGLEAFF
d_call: TRBD2; cdr3_length: 15; v_call: TRBV5-1; j_call: TRBJ2-1; clone_size: few; cdr3_nt: TGCGCCAGCAACCCGGGACTAGCGGGAGTCACTGAGCAGTTCTTC; cdr3_aa: CASNPGLAGVTEQFF
d_call: TRBD1; cdr3_length: 20; v_call: TRBV6-2/TRBV6-3; j_call: TRBJ2-6; clone_size: -; cdr3_nt: TGTGCCAGCAGTTATCCTACAGGGGACGGCCGTAGCTCTGGGGCCAACGTCCTGACTTTC; cdr3_aa: CASSYPTGDGRSSGANVLTF